This record concerns one TCR beta chain sequence. Its target is unknown. These data belong to a study of OX40 agonist ivuxolimab in advanced cancers. Study information: Two patients with cutaneous melanoma and one with hepatocellular carcinoma, three in total, showed partial responses. The study, taken as a whole, reports: Some nonresponders likewise displayed low normalized T-cell clonal expansion. In general, CD8+ T cells held more expanded clones than CD4+ did, on average.

Profiled with immunoSEQ multiplex PCR; TCRdb holds only in-frame clones, not every one. The data hold about 38,000 clones, with over 80% observed a single time. The sequenced sample was CD4+ or CD8+ T cells sorted from blood, obtained in a trial of the OX40 agonist ivuxolimab. This sequence originates from an adult with an advanced solid tumor such as melanoma, head and neck, liver or kidney cancer.

The CDR3 DNA is TGTGCCAGCTTCCGAATCCCGGGGCGCGAGCAGTACGTC. Amino acids: CASFRIPGREQYV. The V gene is TRBV25-1, the J gene TRBJ2-7, with D perhaps matching TRBD1 or TRBD2 (5 bases each). This CDR3 is 13 amino acids long. Germline CDR1 reads MGHDK; CDR2 reads SYGVNS. V gave up 8 bases and J gave up 6 bases, with 17 bases separating them.